The 8 T cell receptor beta chains below all came from one sample that was sequenced in a study of T cells in Graves' hyperthyroidism and ophthalmopathy. Template material for amplifying TCR beta CDR3 regions consisted of RNA transcripts. First-round RT-PCR with HTBI primers amplified the TCR CDR3 region. Each CDR3 protein is one row after TCRdb ran MiXCR on the multiplex PCR reads. The sample includes 300,000 or so distinct CDR3 sequences, roughly 18% of them seen just once. The sequencing sample was made of blood. These receptors were taken from a woman aged 45-65 years with Graves' hyperthyroidism.

The sample holds a few counts of this clonotype. The chain is built from TRBV20-1 and TRBJ2-5; 11 nucleotides line up with TRBD2. The V gene end was trimmed by 0 bases and the J gene end by 2 bases; junction bases not matched to a gene: 5. CDR3 length: 16 amino acids. Germline V gene lookup returns CDR1 DFQATT and CDR2 SNEGSKA (reference sequence). The CDR3 sequence is CSARDYSGGDQETQYF. DNA for the CDR3: TGCAGTGCTAGAGATTATAGCGGGGGGGATCAAGAGACCCAGTACTTC.

This clonotype was observed many times. The CDR3 here is CASSPEGGTSEQYV. CDR3 sequence (DNA): TGTGCCAGCAGTCCTGAGGGGGGAACCTCCGAGCAGTACGTC. The rearrangement uses TRBV12-3 or TRBV12-4 and TRBJ2-7, with D perhaps given as TRBD1 or TRBD2 (6 bases each). The CDR3 runs 14 residues. V lost 5 bases and J lost 6, with 17 bases in between.

The sample holds a few counts of this clonotype. The CDR3 DNA reads TGTGCCAGCAGTTACGTTGGGGTAGGCTATGGCTACACCTTC. It is translated as CASSYVGVGYGYTF. The V call is TRBV6-5, the J call TRBJ1-2; no definite D call. Between the trimmed V and J ends, which lost 2 bases and 4 bases, there was a span of 11 bases. Germline CDR1 and CDR2: MNHEY and SVGAGI. The CDR3 totals 14 residues.

This clonotype was seen many times. The genes are TRBV5-1 and TRBJ2-3; D unclear. Trimming stripped 0 bases from V and 4 bases from J, with 9 bases between. Germline CDR1 and CDR2: SGHRS and YFSETQ. The CDR3 extends over 14 amino acids. The CDR3 bases are TGCGCCAGCAGCTTGGGCCAGTCGGCAGATACGCAGTATTTT. Its protein product is CASSLGQSADTQYF.

In this sample, this clonotype turned up many times. This chain links TRBV5-1 with TRBJ1-2; 10 bases agree with TRBD1. CDR1 and CDR2 from the germline V gene are SGHRS and YFSETQ. The CDR3 consists of 15 residues. The J segment lost 6 bases and the V segment lost 0 bases, leaving 5 bases of the junction unmatched. CDR3 in amino acids: CASSLGLGTGDGYTF. CDR3 bases: TGCGCCAGCAGCTTGGGCCTGGGGACAGGGGATGGCTACACCTTC. Together with reference TRBV5-1 and TRBJ1-2, the CDR3 gives the full variable domain: KAGVTQTPRYLIKTRGQQVTLSCSPISGHRSVSWYQQTPGQGLQFLFEYFSETQRNKGNFPGRFSGRQFSNSRSEMNVSTLELGDSALYLCASSLGLGTGDGYTFGSGTRLTVV.

The chain uses TRBV29-1 and TRBJ1-2; D is undetermined. The CDR3 is made up of 13 amino acids. The germline CDR1 and CDR2 sequences are SQVTM and ANQGSEA. With 2 bases removed from V and 4 bases from J, the gap between germline ends came to 11 bases. In nucleotides, the CDR3 is TGCAGCGTTGAACCTGTGTTGGGCTATGGCTACACCTTC. Protein: CSVEPVLGYGYTF.

At least ten counts were recorded for this clonotype. V gene TRBV20-1 combines with J gene TRBJ2-7, with TRBD2 identical over 12 bases. V shed 3 bases, J shed 5 bases, and the junction held 8 bases outside the gene matches. CDR3 size: 15 residues. CDR1 and CDR2 from the germline V gene are DFQATT and SNEGSKA (reference sequence). The CDR3 here is CSARALAGGPDEQYF. CDR3 coding DNA: TGCAGTGCTAGGGCTCTAGCGGGAGGGCCGGACGAGCAGTACTTC.

This clonotype has more than one count but fewer than ten. The genes are TRBV5-1 and TRBJ2-2; 8 bases map to TRBD1. The V gene end was trimmed by 6 bases and the J gene end by 6 bases; junction bases not matched to a gene: 7. Looked up from germline, CDR1 is SGHRS and CDR2 is YFSETQ. The CDR3 covers 14 residues. CDR3 coding DNA: TGCGCCAGCAACCAACAGGGGGTCTCCGGGGAGCTGTTTTTT. Translating it yields CASNQQGVSGELFF.